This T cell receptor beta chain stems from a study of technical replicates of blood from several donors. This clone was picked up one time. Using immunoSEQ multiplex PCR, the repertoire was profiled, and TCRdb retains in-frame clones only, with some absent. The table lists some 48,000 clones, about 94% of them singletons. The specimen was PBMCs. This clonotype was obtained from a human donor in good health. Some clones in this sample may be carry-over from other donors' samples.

The CDR3 nucleotides read TGTGCCAGCAACAACAGGGGGCCCAGTCAGCCCCAGCATTTT. It codes for CASNNRGPSQPQHF. The chain links TRBV6-1 to TRBJ1-5, with 9 bases identical to TRBD1. The CDR3 is 14 residues long. V lost 7 bases, J lost 6 bases, and 7 bases stayed unmatched. CDR1 and CDR2 (germline): MNHNS, SASEGT.